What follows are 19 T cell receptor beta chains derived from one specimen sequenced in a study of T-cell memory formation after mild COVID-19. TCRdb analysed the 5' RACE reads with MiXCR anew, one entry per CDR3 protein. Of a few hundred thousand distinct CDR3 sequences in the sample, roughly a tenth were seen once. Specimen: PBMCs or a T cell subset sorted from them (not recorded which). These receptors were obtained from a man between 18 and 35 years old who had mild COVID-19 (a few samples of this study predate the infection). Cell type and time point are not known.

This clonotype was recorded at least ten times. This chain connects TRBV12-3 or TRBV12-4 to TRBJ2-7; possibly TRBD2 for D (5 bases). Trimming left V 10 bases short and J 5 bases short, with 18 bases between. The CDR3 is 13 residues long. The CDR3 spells CAISRTSKNEQYF. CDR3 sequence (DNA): TGTGCCATCTCAAGGACTTCGAAAAACGAGCAGTACTTC.

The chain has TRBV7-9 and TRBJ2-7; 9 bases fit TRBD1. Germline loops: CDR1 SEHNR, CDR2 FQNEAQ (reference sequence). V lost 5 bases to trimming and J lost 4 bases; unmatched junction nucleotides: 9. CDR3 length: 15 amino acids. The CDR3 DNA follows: TGTGCCAGCAGCCCGGCCGGGACAGGGAGGTACGAGCAGTACTTC. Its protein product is CASSPAGTGRYEQYF.

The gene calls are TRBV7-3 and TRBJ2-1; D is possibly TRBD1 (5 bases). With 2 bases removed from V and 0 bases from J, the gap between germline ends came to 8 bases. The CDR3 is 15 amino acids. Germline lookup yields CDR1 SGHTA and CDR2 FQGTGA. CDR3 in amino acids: CASSLDSNSYNEQFF. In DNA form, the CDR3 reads TGTGCCAGCAGCTTAGACAGTAACTCCTACAATGAGCAGTTCTTC.

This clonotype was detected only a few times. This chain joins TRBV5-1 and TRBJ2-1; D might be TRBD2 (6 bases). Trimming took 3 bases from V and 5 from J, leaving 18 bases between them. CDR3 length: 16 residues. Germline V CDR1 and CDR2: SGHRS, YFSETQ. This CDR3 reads CASSSLAVPSHNEQFF. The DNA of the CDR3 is TGCGCCAGCAGCTCCTTAGCGGTCCCCTCACACAATGAGCAGTTCTTC.

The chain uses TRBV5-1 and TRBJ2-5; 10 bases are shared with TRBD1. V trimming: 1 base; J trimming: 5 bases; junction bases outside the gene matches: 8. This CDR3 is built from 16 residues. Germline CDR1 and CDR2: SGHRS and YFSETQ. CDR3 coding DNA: TGCGCCAGCAGCTTGAATCGACAGGGGGCTCGGGAGACCCAGTACTTC. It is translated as CASSLNRQGARETQYF.

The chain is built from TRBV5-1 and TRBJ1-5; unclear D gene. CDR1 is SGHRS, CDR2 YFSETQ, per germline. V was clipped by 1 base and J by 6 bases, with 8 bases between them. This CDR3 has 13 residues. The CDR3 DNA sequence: TGCGCCAGCAGCTTGAGCCCGGCTCAGCCCCAGCATTTT. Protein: CASSLSPAQPQHF.

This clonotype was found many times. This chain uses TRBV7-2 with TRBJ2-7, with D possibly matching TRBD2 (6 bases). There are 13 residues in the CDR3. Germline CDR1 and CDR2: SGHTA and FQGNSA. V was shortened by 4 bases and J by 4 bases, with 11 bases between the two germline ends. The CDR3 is CASSSSDRYEQYF. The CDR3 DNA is TGTGCCAGCAGCTCTAGCGACCGATACGAGCAGTACTTC.

The CDR3 DNA is TGTGCCAGCAGCTTAATTGTACAGGGGGGCACAGATACGCAGTATTTT. This gives the protein CASSLIVQGGTDTQYF. The V and J genes are TRBV11-2 and TRBJ2-3; the match to TRBD1 covers 8 bases. Unmatched junction bases numbered 5, after V lost 2 bases and J lost 1 base. The CDR3 length is 16 residues. Germline CDR1 SGHAT, CDR2 FQNNGV.

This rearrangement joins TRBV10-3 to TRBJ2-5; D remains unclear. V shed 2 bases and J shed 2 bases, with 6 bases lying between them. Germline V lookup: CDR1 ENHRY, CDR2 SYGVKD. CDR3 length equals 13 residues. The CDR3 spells CAISEQEQETQYF. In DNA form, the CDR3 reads TGTGCCATCAGTGAGCAGGAACAAGAGACCCAGTACTTC.

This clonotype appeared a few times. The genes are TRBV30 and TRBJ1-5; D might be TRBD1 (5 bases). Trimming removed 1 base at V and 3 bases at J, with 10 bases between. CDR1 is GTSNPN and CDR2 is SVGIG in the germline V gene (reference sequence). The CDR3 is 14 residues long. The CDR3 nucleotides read TGTGCCTGGAGTGGAGACAGTTACAATCAGCCCCAGCATTTT. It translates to CAWSGDSYNQPQHF.

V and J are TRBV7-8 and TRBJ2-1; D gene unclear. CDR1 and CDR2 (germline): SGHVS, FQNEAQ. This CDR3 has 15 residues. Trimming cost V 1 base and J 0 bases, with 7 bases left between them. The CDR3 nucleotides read TGTGCCAGCAGCTTAGGAACCCCCTCCTACAATGAGCAGTTCTTC. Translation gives CASSLGTPSYNEQFF.

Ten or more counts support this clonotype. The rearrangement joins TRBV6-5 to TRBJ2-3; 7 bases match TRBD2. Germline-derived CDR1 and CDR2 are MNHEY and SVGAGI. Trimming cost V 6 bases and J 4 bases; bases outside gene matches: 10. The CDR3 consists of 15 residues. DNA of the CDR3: TGTGCCAGCAGACACACGGGGGGAGGCGCAGATACGCAGTATTTT. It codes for CASRHTGGGADTQYF.

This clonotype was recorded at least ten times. CDR3 protein: CASSLAAGGGAVDEQFF. The CDR3 bases are TGCGCCAGCAGCTTGGCGGCGGGCGGGGGGGCCGTCGATGAGCAGTTCTTC. This chain connects TRBV5-1 to TRBJ2-1; 9 bases map to TRBD2. The V gene end was trimmed by 0 bases and the J gene end by 8 bases; junction bases not matched to a gene: 12. The CDR3 has 17 amino acids. CDR1 is SGHRS, CDR2 YFSETQ, per germline.

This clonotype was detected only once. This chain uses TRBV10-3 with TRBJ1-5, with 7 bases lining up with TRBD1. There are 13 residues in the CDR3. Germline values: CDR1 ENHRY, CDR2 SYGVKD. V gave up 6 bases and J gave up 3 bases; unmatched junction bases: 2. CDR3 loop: CAIRGTDNQPQHF. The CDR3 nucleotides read TGTGCCATCAGGGGGACAGACAATCAGCCCCAGCATTTT.

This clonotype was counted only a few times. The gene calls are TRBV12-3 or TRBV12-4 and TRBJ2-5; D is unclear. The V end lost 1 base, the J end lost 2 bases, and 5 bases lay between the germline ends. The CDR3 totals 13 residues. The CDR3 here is CASSLGMQETQYF. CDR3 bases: TGTGCCAGCAGTTTAGGGATGCAAGAGACCCAGTACTTC.

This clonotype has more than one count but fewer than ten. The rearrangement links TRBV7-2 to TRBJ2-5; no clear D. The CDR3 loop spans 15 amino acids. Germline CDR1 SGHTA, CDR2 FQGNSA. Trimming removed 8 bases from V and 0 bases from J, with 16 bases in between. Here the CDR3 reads CASRYLAADQETQYF. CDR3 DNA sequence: TGTGCCAGCCGCTACCTTGCAGCCGACCAAGAGACCCAGTACTTC.

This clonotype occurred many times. In DNA, the CDR3 is TGCGCCAGCAGCCCGGAATATAGCTCCTACAATGAGCAGTTCTTC. This sequence encodes CASSPEYSSYNEQFF. This chain joins TRBV5-1 and TRBJ2-1; no clear D. CDR1 is SGHRS, CDR2 YFSETQ, per germline. The CDR3 consists of 15 residues. The V gene lost 4 bases and the J gene lost 0 bases, with 11 bases spanning the gap.

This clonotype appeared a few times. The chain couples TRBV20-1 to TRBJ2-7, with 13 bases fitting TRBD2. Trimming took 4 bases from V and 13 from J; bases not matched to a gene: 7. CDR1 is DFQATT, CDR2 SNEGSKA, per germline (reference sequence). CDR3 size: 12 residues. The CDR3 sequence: CSATAGTSGAYF. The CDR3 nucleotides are TGCAGTGCTACAGCCGGGACTAGCGGGGCTTACTTC.

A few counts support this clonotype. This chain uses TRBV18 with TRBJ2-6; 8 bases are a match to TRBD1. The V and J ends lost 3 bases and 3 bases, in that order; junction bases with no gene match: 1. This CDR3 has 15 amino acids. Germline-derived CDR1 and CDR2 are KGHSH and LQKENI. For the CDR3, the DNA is TGTGCCAGCTCACCTGACAGGGGTGGGGCCAACGTCCTGACTTTC. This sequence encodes CASSPDRGGANVLTF.